This TCR beta chain is from a study of T-cell reconstitution after alpha-beta-depleted transplantation in children. This clonotype was seen more than once but under ten times. The ends lost 6 bases at V and 6 bases at J; junction bases unmatched: 11. Germline lookup yields CDR1 MNHEY and CDR2 SVGEGT. This CDR3 comprises 17 residues. Unique molecular identifiers were incorporated during preparation of the TCRbeta library. TCRdb passed the PCR reads through MiXCR, listing each CDR3 protein once. The sample shows about 610,000 distinct CDR3 sequences, 10% to 13% of them seen only once. This TCR derives from a human donor who donated a stem cell graft to a child with acute myeloid leukemia. The chain has TRBV6-2 or TRBV6-3 and TRBJ2-1, with TRBD2 matching over 13 bases. Sample: PBMCs from the stem cell graft donor, taken from the stem cell graft. The CDR3 nucleotides read TGTGCCAGCAGGGGTTGGACTAGCGGGAGAAGGGTCAATGAGCAGTTCTTC. This gives the protein CASRGWTSGRRVNEQFF.